These 32 T cell receptor beta chains originate from one sample sequenced in a study of sequential checkpoint blockade in melanoma (dated by TCRdb to between 2019 and 2020). Receptor amplification or capture employed the immunoSEQ multiplex PCR assay. TCRdb stores this immuneACCESS table with in-frame sequences only. Part of the clones is absent; in the studies checked, under half of the shortfall reflects unresolved V genes, and no reason is known for the rest. The sample table holds about 27,000 clones, of which roughly 76% were seen once. Of the sample, more than 20% falls within the top ten clones. What the treatment or condition label conveys for this sample: randomized to nivolumab then ipilimumab (arm A) or the reverse (arm B). This sample comprised CD8+ T cells sorted from blood (inferred from file names), obtained from a patient given nivolumab and ipilimumab in sequence. The source of these receptors is a human donor with melanoma.

The chain employs TRBV18 and TRBJ2-7; 11 bases fit TRBD1. The junction had 5 bases not matched to a gene; V was cut back by 2 bases and J by 5 bases. The CDR3 sequence is 15 residues long. Germline V CDR1 and CDR2: KGHSH, LQKENI. The CDR3 DNA reads TGTGCCAGCTCACCATGGGGACAGGGGGACCACGAGCAGTACTTC. It is translated as CASSPWGQGDHEQYF.

The rearrangement links TRBV14 to TRBJ2-3, with D hard to call. Trimming left V 3 bases short and J 0 bases short, with 7 bases between. The length of the CDR3 is 14 residues. Germline CDR1 SGHDN, CDR2 FVKESK. The CDR3 spells CASSHVLSTDTQYF. The DNA for the CDR3 is TGTGCCAGCAGCCACGTTCTAAGCACAGATACGCAGTATTTT.

V and J are TRBV11-1 and TRBJ2-1; D call uncertain. The V and J ends lost 7 bases and 0 bases respectively, with 13 bases between them. Per germline, CDR1 SGHAT and CDR2 FQDESV (reference sequence). This CDR3 has 15 amino acids. The CDR3 loop is CASTASLSSYNEQFF. The DNA for the CDR3 is TGTGCCAGCACCGCCTCCCTCAGCTCCTACAATGAGCAGTTCTTC.

Only a few counts were recorded for this clone. The rearrangement joins TRBV7-9 to TRBJ2-7; TRBD2 is a possible D gene (5 bases). Germline V gene sequence: CDR1 SEHNR, CDR2 FQNEAQ (reference sequence). Deletions cut 5 bases from V and 4 bases from J, with 18 bases between. The CDR3 has 15 residues. Here the CDR3 reads CASSPRRGGQYEQYF. The CDR3 DNA follows: TGTGCCAGCAGCCCCCGCCGAGGCGGGCAGTACGAGCAGTACTTC.

The genes are TRBV7-9 and TRBJ2-2; 9 bases map to TRBD1. Germline CDR1 and CDR2: SEHNR and FQNEAQ (reference sequence). The CDR3 has 15 amino acids. The V and J ends lost 4 bases and 2 bases, in that order; junction bases with no gene match: 2. For the CDR3, the DNA is TGTGCCAGCAGCTCGACAGGGGGAAACACCGGGGAGCTGTTTTTT. Translated: CASSSTGGNTGELFF.

V gene TRBV29-1 combines with J gene TRBJ2-1; unclear D gene. The V and J ends lost 3 bases and 4 bases respectively, with 4 bases between them. The CDR3 is 11 residues long. Germline values: CDR1 SQVTM, CDR2 ANQGSEA. CDR3 protein: CSVDFYNEQFF. DNA for the CDR3: TGCAGCGTTGACTTTTACAATGAGCAGTTCTTC.

This sequence joins TRBV14 and TRBJ2-7, with 7 bases that match TRBD1. Germline V CDR1 and CDR2: SGHDN, FVKESK. This CDR3 region has 16 residues. V was clipped by 2 bases and J by 6 bases; unmatched bases: 13. The CDR3 coding sequence is TGTGCCAGCAGCCAATTTTACAGGGGAAGTATTGCCGAGCAGTACTTC. This codes for CASSQFYRGSIAEQYF.

The gene calls are TRBV7-8 and TRBJ1-3, with D unclear. The CDR3 is 14 residues long. Germline V gene data show CDR1 as SGHVS and CDR2 as FQNEAQ. With 4 bases removed from V and 8 bases from J, the gap between germline ends came to 15 bases. Here the CDR3 DNA reads TGTGCCAGCAGCTCAGAGGGAATTCAGTACACCATATATTTT. Translated: CASSSEGIQYTIYF.

The chain couples TRBV7-9 to TRBJ1-2; 8 nucleotides line up with TRBD1. The CDR3 is made up of 15 amino acids. Germline CDR1 SEHNR, CDR2 FQNEAQ (reference sequence). Unmatched junction bases numbered 7, after V lost 5 bases and J lost 2 bases. CDR3 sequence (DNA): TGTGCCAGCAGCAGAGACAGGGGTGGGAACTATGGCTACACCTTC. This encodes CASSRDRGGNYGYTF.

The CDR3 sequence: CASSIGAGVTYNEQFF. The CDR3 DNA reads as TGTGCCAGTAGTATAGGAGCGGGAGTTACCTACAATGAGCAGTTCTTC. The V call is TRBV19, the J call TRBJ2-1, with 8 bases identical to TRBD2. The CDR3 is made up of 16 amino acids. Unmatched junction bases numbered 4, after V lost 1 base and J lost 2 bases. The germline gives CDR1 LNHDA, CDR2 SQIVND (reference sequence).

The count of this clone is one. V usage is TRBV29-1 and J usage is TRBJ2-1; 7 bases are a match to TRBD2. The CDR3 has 12 amino acids. Germline V gene lookup returns CDR1 SQVTM and CDR2 ANQGSEA. J gave up 8 bases and V 5 bases, and 6 bases lay outside the gene matches. The chain's CDR3 is CSVRTSIDEQFF. The CDR3 DNA reads TGCAGCGTTCGGACTAGTATAGATGAGCAGTTCTTC.

Here the CDR3 reads CASSARLAGEHEQYF. CDR3 coding DNA: TGTGCCAGCAGCGCAAGACTAGCGGGAGAGCACGAGCAGTACTTC. V gene TRBV28 combines with J gene TRBJ2-7; 12 bases map to TRBD2. The V gene end was trimmed by 6 bases and the J gene end by 5 bases; junction bases not matched to a gene: 8. The germline CDR1 and CDR2 sequences are MDHEN and SYDVKM. The CDR3 has 15 amino acids.

The chain links TRBV29-1 to TRBJ2-4; the match to TRBD2 covers 9 bases. CDR1 and CDR2 from the germline V gene are SQVTM and ANQGSEA. V was clipped by 1 base and J by 8 bases; unmatched bases: 9. The CDR3 contains 15 residues. The CDR3 here is CSVEVSSGEPDIQYF. DNA for the CDR3: TGCAGCGTTGAAGTGTCTAGCGGGGAGCCTGACATTCAGTACTTC.

The chain couples TRBV27 to TRBJ2-7, with D perhaps matching TRBD1 (5 bases). V dropped 8 bases and J dropped 2 bases, with 13 bases sitting between them. CDR1 MNHEY and CDR2 SMNVEV come from the germline V gene (reference sequence). The CDR3 totals 13 residues. The CDR3 DNA reads as TGTGCCAGCCGTGGGGCCGGAACCTACGAGCAGTACTTC. Translation: CASRGAGTYEQYF.

This clone was observed once. The chain recombines TRBV10-2 with TRBJ1-1, with a tentative D call TRBD1 (5 bases). V lost 5 bases and J 5 bases, leaving 12 bases between the germline ends. There are 13 residues in the CDR3. Per the germline V gene, CDR1 is WSHSY and CDR2 is SAAADI. CDR3 amino acids: CASSFGGGTEAFF. CDR3 coding DNA: TGCGCCAGCAGTTTTGGGGGAGGGACTGAAGCTTTCTTT.

This clone turned up a few times. The chain is built from TRBV13 and TRBJ2-3, with no clear D. Trimming removed 1 base from V and 2 bases from J, with 7 bases in between. Germline CDR1 PRHDT, CDR2 FYEKMQ (reference sequence). CDR3 length: 14 residues. The CDR3 DNA sequence: TGTGCCAGCAGCTTAGCAGAAATCACAGATACGCAGTATTTT. Translating gives CASSLAEITDTQYF.

The rearrangement links TRBV5-1 to TRBJ1-2; tentatively, D is TRBD1 (5 bases). CDR3 length equals 15 residues. Deletions cut 3 bases from V and 6 bases from J, with 18 bases between. Germline lookup yields CDR1 SGHRS and CDR2 YFSETQ. The CDR3 region is CASSYRPWGEDGYTF. The DNA for the CDR3 is TGCGCCAGCAGCTACCGACCGTGGGGGGAGGATGGCTACACCTTC.

Here the CDR3 reads CASSQEGQSYEQYF. The CDR3 coding sequence is TGTGCCAGCAGCCAAGAGGGACAGTCCTACGAGCAGTACTTC. V and J are TRBV14 and TRBJ2-7, with 7 bases lining up with TRBD1. CDR3 length: 14 amino acids. The ends lost 0 bases at V and 1 base at J; junction bases unmatched: 0. The germline gives CDR1 SGHDN, CDR2 FVKESK. Variable domain in full (rest from reference TRBV14 and TRBJ2-7): EAGVTQFPSHSVIEKGQTVTLRCDPISGHDNLYWYRRVMGKEIKFLLHFVKESKQDESGMPNNRFLAERTGGTYSTLKVQPAELEDSGVYFCASSQEGQSYEQYFGPGTRLTVT.

The CDR3 DNA sequence: TGTGCCAGCAGTCCCTCCCCAGGGTACTATGGCTACACCTTC. It encodes CASSPSPGYYGYTF. The chain carries TRBV27 and TRBJ1-2; maybe TRBD1 (5 bases). The length of the CDR3 is 14 residues. Germline loops: CDR1 MNHEY, CDR2 SMNVEV (reference sequence). The V gene lost 5 bases and the J gene lost 3 bases, with 13 bases spanning the gap.

This clone has only a few counts. The V gene is TRBV2, the J gene TRBJ1-2; a possible D gene is TRBD1 (5 bases). The V gene lost 3 bases and the J gene lost 0 bases, with 17 bases spanning the gap. Germline V gene sequence: CDR1 SNHLY, CDR2 FYNNEI. The CDR3 spans 17 residues. CDR3 amino acids: CASSERKRGLANYGYTF. The CDR3 region has the DNA TGTGCCAGCAGTGAGAGGAAAAGGGGCTTAGCTAACTATGGCTACACCTTC.

V and J are TRBV7-9 and TRBJ2-3; tentative D call: TRBD1 (6 bases). Deletions cut 8 bases from V and 4 bases from J, with 13 bases between. The CDR3 contains 13 residues. The germline CDR1 and CDR2 sequences are SEHNR and FQNEAQ (reference sequence). The chain's CDR3 is CASAGGSADTQYF. The CDR3 bases are TGTGCCAGCGCTGGGGGCTCAGCAGATACGCAGTATTTT. The variable domain in full, completed from reference TRBV7-9 and TRBJ2-3, reads DTGVSQNPRHKITKRGQNVTFRCDPISEHNRLYWYRQTLGQGPEFLTYFQNEAQLEKSRLLSDRFSAERPKGSFSTLEIQRTEQGDSAMYLCASAGGSADTQYFGPGTRLTVL.

The rearrangement links TRBV6-5 to TRBJ1-4, with 7 bases matching TRBD1. The CDR3 sequence is 15 residues long. Unmatched junction bases numbered 3, after V lost 5 bases and J lost 0 bases. Germline V gene sequence: CDR1 MNHEY, CDR2 SVGAGI. CDR3 DNA sequence: TGTGCCAGCAGTCGGGACAGTACAACTAATGAAAAACTGTTTTTT. It translates to CASSRDSTTNEKLFF.

The J gene is TRBJ2-1, the V gene TRBV7-9; D not resolved. The CDR3 loop spans 15 amino acids. V lost 2 bases to trimming and J lost 0 bases, with 8 bases between them. Germline V gives CDR1 SEHNR, CDR2 FQNEAQ (reference sequence). CDR3 sequence reads: CASSLFDSSYNEQFF. The CDR3 DNA is TGTGCCAGCAGCTTATTTGATAGCTCCTACAATGAGCAGTTCTTC.

In its sample, this clone was seen once. The V call is TRBV5-4, the J call TRBJ2-7; D is perhaps TRBD1 (6 bases). Trimming left V 4 bases short and J 3 bases short, with 11 bases between. Germline V gene sequence: CDR1 SGHNT, CDR2 YYREEE (reference sequence). The CDR3 has 13 amino acids. CDR3 sequence reads: CASSRTENYEQYF. As DNA, the CDR3 is TGTGCCAGCAGCCGGACAGAAAACTACGAGCAGTACTTC.

CDR3 coding DNA: TGTGCCTGGAAAGACAGGGGGCGCCTAGATGGCTACACCTTC. Encoded protein: CAWKDRGRLDGYTF. The V call is TRBV30, the J call TRBJ1-2; 10 bases align to TRBD1. There are 14 residues in the CDR3. The V gene's germline CDR1 is GTSNPN and CDR2 SVGIG (reference sequence). V lost 4 bases and J lost 6; bases outside the gene matches: 8.

The chain is built from TRBV6-1 and TRBJ2-1; 11 bases agree with TRBD1. V lost 3 bases to trimming and J lost 3 bases; unmatched junction nucleotides: 1. Germline V lookup: CDR1 MNHNS, CDR2 SASEGT. The CDR3 extends over 15 amino acids. The CDR3 is CASSEGQGGYNEQFF. The CDR3 DNA sequence: TGTGCCAGCAGTGAGGGACAGGGGGGCTACAATGAGCAGTTCTTC.

This clone came up a few times. The rearrangement joins TRBV7-9 to TRBJ2-7; tentative D call: TRBD1 (5 bases). In germline, CDR1 is SEHNR, CDR2 FQNEAQ (reference sequence). CDR3 length equals 13 residues. V was cut by 8 bases and J by 5 bases, with 16 bases left in between. CDR3 in amino acids: CASGSDPGNEQYF. In nucleotides, the CDR3 is TGTGCCAGCGGGTCAGATCCAGGGAACGAGCAGTACTTC.

The chain uses TRBV19 and TRBJ2-1, with 11 bases lining up with TRBD2. This CDR3 contains 18 residues. The germline V gene encodes CDR1 LNHDA and CDR2 SQIVND (reference sequence). The V gene end was trimmed by 5 bases and the J gene end by 5 bases; junction bases not matched to a gene: 14. The CDR3 sequence is CASSPPGRLAGLDNEQFF. As DNA, the CDR3 is TGTGCCAGTAGTCCGCCGGGCCGACTAGCGGGACTAGACAATGAGCAGTTCTTC.

The V call is TRBV2, the J call TRBJ1-1; a possible D gene is TRBD1 (6 bases). The V end was cut by 7 bases, the J end by 7 bases, with 13 bases between. CDR3 length equals 12 residues. From germline, CDR1 is SNHLY and CDR2 FYNNEI. For the CDR3, the DNA is TGTGCCAGCAAGGTCGCAGGGGATGAAGCTTTCTTT. It specifies CASKVAGDEAFF.

The V gene is TRBV4-3, the J gene TRBJ2-3; D is ambiguous. This CDR3 has 14 residues. CDR1 is LGHNA and CDR2 is YSLEER in the germline V gene. V was pared by 0 bases and J by 8 bases, with 12 bases between. The CDR3 DNA is TGCGCCAGCAGCCAAGATCCGGTGTCGGGTACGCAGTATTTT. It translates to CASSQDPVSGTQYF.

The chain joins TRBV9 to TRBJ2-3; TRBD2 aligns across 11 bases. Germline CDR1 SGDLS, CDR2 YYNGEE. The ends lost 4 bases at V and 0 bases at J; junction bases unmatched: 4. The CDR3 runs 16 residues. CDR3 coding DNA: TGTGCCAGCAGCCTCGGGACTAGCGGAAGCACAGATACGCAGTATTTT. Its translation is CASSLGTSGSTDTQYF. Full variable domain (missing parts from reference TRBV9 and TRBJ2-3): DSGVTQTPKHLITATGQRVTLRCSPRSGDLSVYWYQQSLDQGLQFLIQYYNGEERAKGNILERFSAQQFPDLHSELNLSSLELGDSALYFCASSLGTSGSTDTQYFGPGTRLTVL.

The chain has TRBV5-5 and TRBJ1-1; TRBD1 aligns across 7 bases. After removal of 4 bases from V and 2 bases from J, the junction contained 5 bases not matched to a gene. The CDR3 is made up of 14 amino acids. Germline CDR1 reads SGHKS; CDR2 reads YYEKEE (reference sequence). CDR3 protein: CASSAGQLNTEAFF. The CDR3 nucleotides are TGTGCCAGCAGCGCGGGACAGCTCAACACTGAAGCTTTCTTT.